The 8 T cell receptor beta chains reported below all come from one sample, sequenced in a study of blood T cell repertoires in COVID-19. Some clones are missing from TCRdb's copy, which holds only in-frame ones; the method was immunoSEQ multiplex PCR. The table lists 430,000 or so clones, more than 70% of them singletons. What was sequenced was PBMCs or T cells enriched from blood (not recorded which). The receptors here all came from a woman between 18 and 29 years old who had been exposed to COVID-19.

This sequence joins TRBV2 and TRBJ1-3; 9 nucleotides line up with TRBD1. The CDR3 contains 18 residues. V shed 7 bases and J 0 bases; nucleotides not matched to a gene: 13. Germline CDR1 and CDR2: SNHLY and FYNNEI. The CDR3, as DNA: TGTGCCAGCACTTCGGACAGGGGATCCGTTTACTCTGGAAACACCATATATTTT. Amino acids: CASTSDRGSVYSGNTIYF.

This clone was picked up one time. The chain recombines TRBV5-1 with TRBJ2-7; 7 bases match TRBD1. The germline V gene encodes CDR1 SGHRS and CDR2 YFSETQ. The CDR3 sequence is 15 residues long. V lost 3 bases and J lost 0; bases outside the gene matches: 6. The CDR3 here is CASSSPGQNSYEQYF. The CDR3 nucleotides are TGCGCCAGCAGCTCCCCGGGACAGAACTCCTACGAGCAGTACTTC. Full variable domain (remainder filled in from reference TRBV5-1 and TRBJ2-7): KAGVTQTPRYLIKTRGQQVTLSCSPISGHRSVSWYQQTPGQGLQFLFEYFSETQRNKGNFPGRFSGRQFSNSRSEMNVSTLELGDSALYLCASSSPGQNSYEQYFGPGTRLTVT.

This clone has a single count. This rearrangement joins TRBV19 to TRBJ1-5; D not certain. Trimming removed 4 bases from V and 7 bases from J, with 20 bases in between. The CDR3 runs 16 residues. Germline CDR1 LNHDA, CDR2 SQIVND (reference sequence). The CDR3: CASSTTHRDVKQPQHF. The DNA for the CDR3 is TGTGCCAGTAGTACGACCCACCGGGATGTCAAGCAGCCCCAGCATTTT.

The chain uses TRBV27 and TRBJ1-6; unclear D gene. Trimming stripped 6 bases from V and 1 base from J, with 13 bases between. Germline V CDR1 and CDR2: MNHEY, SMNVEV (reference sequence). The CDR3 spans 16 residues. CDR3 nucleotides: TGTGCCAGCAGCACCTCGCTAAGTTCCTATAATTCACCCCTCCACTTT. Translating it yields CASSTSLSSYNSPLHF.

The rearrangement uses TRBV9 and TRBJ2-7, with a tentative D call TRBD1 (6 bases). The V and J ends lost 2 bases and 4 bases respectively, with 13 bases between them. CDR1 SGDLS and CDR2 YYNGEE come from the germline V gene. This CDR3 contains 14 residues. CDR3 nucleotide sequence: TGTGCCAGCAGCGTCGGATTTACAGGGTACGAGCAGTACTTC. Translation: CASSVGFTGYEQYF.

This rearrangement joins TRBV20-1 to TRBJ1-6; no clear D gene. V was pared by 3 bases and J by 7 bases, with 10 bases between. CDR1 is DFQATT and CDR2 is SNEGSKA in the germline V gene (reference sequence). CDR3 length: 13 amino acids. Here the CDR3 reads CSASLTVNSPLHF. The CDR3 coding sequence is TGCAGTGCTAGTTTAACAGTGAATTCACCCCTCCACTTT.

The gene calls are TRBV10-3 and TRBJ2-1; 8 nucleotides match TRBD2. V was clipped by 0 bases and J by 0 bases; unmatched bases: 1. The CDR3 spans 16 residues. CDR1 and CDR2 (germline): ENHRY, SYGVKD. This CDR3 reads CAISESGTSSYNEQFF. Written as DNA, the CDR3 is TGTGCCATCAGTGAGTCCGGGACTAGCTCCTACAATGAGCAGTTCTTC.

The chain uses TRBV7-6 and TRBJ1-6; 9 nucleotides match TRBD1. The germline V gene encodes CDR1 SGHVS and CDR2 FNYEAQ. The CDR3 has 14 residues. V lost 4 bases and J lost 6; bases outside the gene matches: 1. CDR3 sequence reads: CASSWDRVNSPLHF. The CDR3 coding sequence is TGTGCCAGCAGCTGGGACAGGGTTAATTCACCCCTCCACTTT.